This T cell receptor (beta chain) derives from a study of blood T cell repertoires in COVID-19. Study information: The study drew acute and convalescent COVID-19 samples from the United States, Italy and Spain.

As handled by the study authors: Nucleated cell number was recorded as an estimate derived from reference gene primer amplification. Method: immunoSEQ multiplex PCR; TCRdb's copy keeps in-frame clones and lacks some. The V and J calls and clone size are taken from that table; D and trimming were inferred from the DNA. The table lists 120,000 to 150,000 clones, about 83% of them singletons. Participants spanned ages about 18 to 89 years and resided in roughly 22 US areas. Cohorts were determined from participant-reported clinical history. Sequencing was performed on PBMCs or T cells enriched from blood (not recorded which). This TCR came from a woman between 45 and 60 years old with acute COVID-19.

The chain's CDR3 is CASTLRTGAGSGANVLTF. CDR3 nucleotides: TGTGCCAGTACCCTACGAACGGGCGCGGGGTCTGGGGCCAACGTCCTGACTTTC. J is TRBJ2-6 and V is TRBV19, with TRBD2 as a possible D gene (6 bases). Per the germline V gene, CDR1 is LNHDA and CDR2 is SQIVND (reference sequence). The V end lost 7 bases, the J end lost 1 base, and 20 bases lay between the germline ends. The CDR3 spans 18 residues.